One and the same sample provided the 19 T cell receptor beta chains below, sequenced in a study of blood T cells in healthy people across ages. Combining a sample-barcoded 5' primer with a J-beta primer mix, a second PCR ran for roughly 7 to 12 cycles. From the 5' RACE reads, TCRdb called clonotypes with MiXCR, one entry per CDR3 protein. The data contain roughly 1.9 million distinct CDR3 sequences, 39% of them seen just once; the ten biggest clones take up 20% to 25%. Material: blood. The receptors originated from a human donor in good health.

The rearrangement uses TRBV28 and TRBJ1-6; TRBD1 might be the D (5 bases). Per germline, CDR1 MDHEN and CDR2 SYDVKM. This CDR3 spans 14 amino acids. Deletions cut 5 bases from V and 10 bases from J, with 15 bases between. The CDR3 here is CASSPQGKESPLHF. CDR3 in DNA: TGTGCCAGCAGTCCCCAGGGTAAAGAGTCACCCCTCCACTTT.

This clonotype was picked up many times. This chain uses TRBV5-1 with TRBJ2-7, with D unresolved. The germline V gene encodes CDR1 SGHRS and CDR2 YFSETQ. Between the trimmed V and J ends, which lost 0 bases and 3 bases, there was a span of 7 bases. The CDR3 is made up of 13 amino acids. CDR3 region: CASSLVVGYEQYF. In DNA form, the CDR3 reads TGCGCCAGCAGCTTGGTGGTAGGCTACGAGCAGTACTTC.

This sequence joins TRBV28 and TRBJ2-7; D remains unclear. Trimming stripped 1 base from V and 10 bases from J, with 17 bases between. Germline CDR1 is MDHEN and CDR2 is SYDVKM. The CDR3 runs 14 residues. CDR3 DNA sequence: TGTGCCAGCAGTTTATCGGGCTTCCAAGAGGCCCAGTACTTC. Amino acid sequence: CASSLSGFQEAQYF.

A remark on this clonotype: Compared with germline, one end of the junction differs, possibly owing to a read error. This chain links TRBV5-6 with TRBJ2-7, with 7 bases fitting TRBD1. Germline V lookup: CDR1 SGHDT, CDR2 YYEEEE. This CDR3 has 15 residues. The CDR3 is CAGSQPGTATYEQYF. The DNA of the CDR3 is TGTGCCGGCAGCCAACCCGGGACAGCAACATACGAGCAGTACTTC.

This clonotype was seen just once. This chain connects TRBV28 to TRBJ2-1, with D perhaps TRBD1 or TRBD2 (7 bases each). CDR3 length equals 18 residues. The germline V gene has CDR1 MDHEN and CDR2 SYDVKM. Between the trimmed V and J ends, which lost 3 bases and 0 bases, there was a span of 18 bases. The CDR3 sequence is CASSLGGTDLSSYNEQFF. The DNA for the CDR3 is TGTGCCAGCAGTTTGGGGGGGACAGACCTGAGCTCCTACAATGAGCAGTTCTTC. The full variable domain, with the rest looked up from reference TRBV28 and TRBJ2-1, is DVKVTQSSRYLVKRTGEKVFLECVQDMDHENMFWYRQDPGLGLRLIYFSYDVKMKEKGDIPEGYSVSREKKERFSLILESASTNQTSMYLCASSLGGTDLSSYNEQFFGPGTRLTVL.

This clonotype came up a few times. CDR3 region: CASSSRAGAGNQPQHF. The CDR3 DNA follows: TGTGCCAGCAGCTCCCGTGCGGGGGCAGGGAATCAGCCCCAGCATTTT. The genes are TRBV7-2 and TRBJ1-5; TRBD1 might be the D (6 bases). CDR3 length equals 16 residues. Trimming shortened V by 4 bases and J by 4 bases, and 17 bases separated the two germline ends. CDR1 and CDR2 (germline): SGHTA, FQGNSA.

The table lists this clonotype with a few counts. This chain uses TRBV6-2 or TRBV6-3 with TRBJ1-1; 8 bases fit TRBD1. V was clipped by 6 bases and J by 6 bases; unmatched bases: 6. The CDR3 loop spans 13 amino acids. Germline-derived CDR1 and CDR2 are MNHEY and SVGEGT. CDR3 region: CASRPQGEAEAFF. CDR3 DNA sequence: TGTGCCAGCAGACCACAGGGGGAGGCTGAAGCTTTCTTT.

CDR3 in DNA: TGTGCCATCAGTGAGCATCCCAGACAGGGGAGGACTGAAGCTTTCTTT. It is translated as CAISEHPRQGRTEAFF. The chain uses TRBV10-3 and TRBJ1-1, with 8 positions matching TRBD1. CDR1 and CDR2 from the germline V gene are ENHRY and SYGVKD. The CDR3 is made up of 16 amino acids. V was pared by 2 bases and J by 5 bases, with 10 bases of the junction left unmatched.

The J gene is TRBJ2-1, the V gene TRBV20-1; 9 bases map to TRBD2. The CDR3 is 16 amino acids. V gave up 0 bases and J gave up 4 bases; unmatched junction bases: 7. Germline-derived CDR1 and CDR2 are DFQATT and SNEGSKA (reference sequence). Here the CDR3 reads CSARDLRAGGYNEQFF. DNA of the CDR3: TGCAGTGCTAGAGATCTAAGAGCGGGGGGTTACAATGAGCAGTTCTTC.

This chain joins TRBV7-2 and TRBJ2-1, with D perhaps matching TRBD2 (5 bases). V was shortened by 5 bases and J by 5 bases, with 16 bases between the two germline ends. The CDR3 is 15 residues long. Germline lookup yields CDR1 SGHTA and CDR2 FQGNSA. The CDR3 DNA is TGTGCCAGCAGCGCCAGGAGGACTCAACACAATGAGCAGTTCTTC. It specifies CASSARRTQHNEQFF.

This clonotype was seen only a few times. V usage is TRBV12-3 or TRBV12-4 and J usage is TRBJ1-2, with D maybe TRBD1 (5 bases). This CDR3 has 13 residues. Trimming cost V 5 bases and J 8 bases, with 15 bases left between them. The CDR3 is CASSPLPGPGYTF. For the CDR3, the DNA is TGTGCCAGCAGTCCCCTCCCGGGACCCGGCTACACCTTC.

This chain joins TRBV7-2 and TRBJ1-6; D not certain. This CDR3 region has 14 residues. The germline gives CDR1 SGHTA, CDR2 FQGNSA. Deletions cut 3 bases from V and 9 bases from J, with 12 bases between. The CDR3 DNA reads as TGTGCCAGCAGCTTCGGGGTGGTGGGTTCACCCCTCCACTTT. This sequence encodes CASSFGVVGSPLHF.

This rearrangement joins TRBV27 to TRBJ1-5; possibly TRBD1 for D (6 bases). Deletions cut 6 bases from V and 2 bases from J, with 11 bases between. CDR1 is MNHEY, CDR2 SMNVEV, per germline (reference sequence). This CDR3 spans 14 amino acids. The CDR3 here is CASSPGTRNQPQHF. The DNA of the CDR3 is TGTGCCAGCAGCCCCGGGACACGCAATCAGCCCCAGCATTTT.

The chain recombines TRBV12-3 or TRBV12-4 with TRBJ1-1, with D unclear. The V gene lost 6 bases and the J gene lost 0 bases, with 17 bases spanning the gap. This CDR3 contains 16 residues. The CDR3 DNA reads TGTGCCAGCAGATTCTGTGAGGGCCCTCTGAACACTGAAGCTTTCTTT. Amino acid sequence: CASRFCEGPLNTEAFF.

V is TRBV12-3 or TRBV12-4 and J is TRBJ1-2; D is unclear. CDR3 length: 14 residues. The V end lost 10 bases, the J end lost 4 bases, and 19 bases lay between the germline ends. The CDR3 coding sequence is TGTGCCACCTCAGTGCTTGAAGCTAGCTATGGCTACACCTTC. Amino acids: CATSVLEASYGYTF.

In its sample, this clonotype was seen a few times. The rearrangement links TRBV7-3 to TRBJ2-1, with TRBD1 identical over 8 bases. Per the germline V gene, CDR1 is SGHTA and CDR2 is FQGTGA. The CDR3 has 12 residues. Trimming cost V 5 bases and J 9 bases; bases outside gene matches: 3. CDR3 sequence: CASSHGQGEQFF. CDR3 bases: TGTGCCAGCAGCCATGGACAGGGTGAGCAGTTCTTC.

The rearrangement links TRBV13 to TRBJ1-4, with a possible D match to TRBD1 (5 bases). The CDR3 consists of 15 residues. CDR1 is PRHDT, CDR2 FYEKMQ, per germline (reference sequence). Deletions cut 0 bases from V and 7 bases from J, with 12 bases between. CDR3: CASSLGGGASEKLFF. The CDR3, as DNA: TGTGCCAGCAGCTTAGGCGGGGGAGCTAGTGAAAAACTGTTTTTT.

This clonotype was observed a few times. The chain links TRBV5-1 to TRBJ1-1, with 7 bases aligning to TRBD1. The V gene's germline CDR1 is SGHRS and CDR2 YFSETQ. The CDR3 is 16 amino acids. V was clipped by 3 bases and J by 2 bases; unmatched bases: 10. CDR3 region: CASSSPEGASNTEAFF. Written as DNA, the CDR3 is TGCGCCAGCAGCTCGCCCGAGGGGGCCTCCAACACTGAAGCTTTCTTT.

Comments on this clonotype: A clone one base away is much larger, so this may be a read error. The rearrangement links TRBV29-1 to TRBJ2-7; D gene ambiguous. This CDR3 comprises 11 residues. Germline V gene sequence: CDR1 SQVTM, CDR2 ANQGSEA. Here the CDR3 DNA reads TGCAGCGTGCTCTACTCCTACGGGCAGTACTTC. It specifies CSVLYSYGQYF.